The clone carrying this T cell receptor beta chain was counted a single time. Primers: 60 Vbeta forward and 13 Jbeta reverse. Repertoires were generated with immunoSEQ multiplex PCR, while TCRdb's copy carries only in-frame clones and drops some. The sample shows roughly 250,000 clones, 70% to 90% of them seen only once. This sample is part of a study of cytomegalovirus exposure and HLA in healthy donors. Germline trimming cut 6 bases from V and 4 bases from J; bases unmatched to any gene: 6. Germline-derived CDR1 and CDR2 are MNHEY and SVGAGI. The CDR3 is 15 amino acids. Specimen: PBMCs. The chain has TRBV6-5 and TRBJ1-6; 7 nucleotides line up with TRBD1. The source is a woman aged 40 to 50 in good health and CMV-seropositive. This CDR3 reads CASRAGTDYNSPLHF. In DNA, the CDR3 is TGTGCCAGCAGGGCCGGGACAGATTATAATTCACCCCTCCACTTT.